The clone carrying this TCR beta chain was observed a few times. Its antigen is undetermined. This sample is part of a study of OX40 agonist ivuxolimab in advanced cancers. Study background: Patients were infused with ivuxolimab every 2 weeks at 0.01 to 10 mg/kg. Partial responses were observed in three patients, of whom one had hepatocellular carcinoma and two had cutaneous melanoma.

Study results and limitations: Researchers did not establish what antigens the expanded peripheral T cells target.

Germline V gene lookup returns CDR1 MNHEY and CDR2 SVGAGI. The CDR3 is 14 amino acids. Trimming shortened V by 6 bases and J by 7 bases, and 15 bases separated the two germline ends. Assay used: immunoSEQ multiplex PCR; TCRdb lists only in-frame clones, some missing. The table lists over 45,000 clones, about 83% of them singletons. The sample consisted of CD4+ or CD8+ T cells sorted from blood, taken in a trial of the OX40 agonist ivuxolimab. The clonotype comes from an adult with an advanced solid tumor such as melanoma, head and neck, liver or kidney cancer. The chain carries TRBV6-5 and TRBJ2-2; D possibly corresponds to TRBD1 (6 bases). The CDR3 sequence is CASRAPRGHGELFF. The CDR3 bases are TGTGCCAGCAGAGCCCCCAGGGGTCACGGGGAGCTGTTTTTT.